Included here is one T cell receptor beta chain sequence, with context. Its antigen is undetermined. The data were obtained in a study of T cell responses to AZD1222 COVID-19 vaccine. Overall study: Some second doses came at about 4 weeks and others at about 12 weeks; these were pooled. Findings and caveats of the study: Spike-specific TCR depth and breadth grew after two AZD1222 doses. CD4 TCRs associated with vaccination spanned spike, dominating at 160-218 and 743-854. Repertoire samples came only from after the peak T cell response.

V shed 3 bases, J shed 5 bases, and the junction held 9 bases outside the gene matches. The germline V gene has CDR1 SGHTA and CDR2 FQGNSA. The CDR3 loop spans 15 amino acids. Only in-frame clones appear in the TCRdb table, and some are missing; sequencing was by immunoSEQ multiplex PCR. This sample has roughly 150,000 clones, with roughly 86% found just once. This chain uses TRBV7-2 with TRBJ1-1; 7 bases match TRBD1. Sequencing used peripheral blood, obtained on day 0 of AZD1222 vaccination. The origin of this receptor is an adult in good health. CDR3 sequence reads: CASSFQSLTGTEAFF. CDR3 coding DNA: TGTGCCAGCAGCTTCCAAAGCCTGACAGGGACTGAAGCTTTCTTT. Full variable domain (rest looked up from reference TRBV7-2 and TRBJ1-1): GAGVSQSPSNKVTEKGKDVELRCDPISGHTALYWYRQSLGQGLEFLIYFQGNSAPDKSGLPSDRFSAERTGGSVSTLTIQRTQQEDSAVYLCASSFQSLTGTEAFFGQGTRLTVV.